These 24 T cell receptor beta chains were sequenced from one sample in a study of T-cell memory formation after mild COVID-19 (dated by TCRdb to about 2021). Library method: 5' RACE. The listed sequencing device is Illumina NovaSeq 6000. Clones were called with MiXCR by TCRdb after fastp trimmed the public reads at Q25, and only in-frame beta chains were retained. Each entry is one CDR3 protein sequence, shown with its most common DNA and genes. The sample data list 550,000 to 600,000 distinct CDR3 sequences, and approximately 15% of these were observed just once. About 8.1% of the sample belongs to the ten largest clones. The sequenced sample was PBMCs or a T cell subset sorted from them (not recorded which). The origin of the receptors is an adult woman who had mild COVID-19 (a few samples of this study predate the infection). The sample titles of this study are shuffled in the database, so cell type and time point are left out; the donor was told from shared clones.

This rearrangement joins TRBV7-2 to TRBJ1-1, with unresolved D. CDR1 is SGHTA, CDR2 FQGNSA, per germline. There are 15 residues in the CDR3. Trimming left V 7 bases short and J 4 bases short, with 19 bases between. CDR3 residues: CASNPFETLSTEAFF. DNA for the CDR3: TGTGCCAGCAACCCCTTCGAGACGTTGAGCACTGAAGCTTTCTTT.

The chain couples TRBV12-3 or TRBV12-4 to TRBJ2-7; D possibly corresponds to TRBD2 (5 bases). V was pared by 6 bases and J by 0 bases, with 21 bases between. The CDR3 extends over 17 amino acids. The CDR3 sequence is CASRHLQGGGSSYEQYF. CDR3 DNA sequence: TGTGCCAGCAGGCATTTGCAAGGAGGAGGATCCTCCTACGAGCAGTACTTC.

This clonotype was detected ten times or more. The V call is TRBV5-1, the J call TRBJ2-2, with D perhaps matching TRBD1 (5 bases). This CDR3 spans 15 amino acids. Germline CDR1 and CDR2: SGHRS and YFSETQ. V lost 0 bases, J lost 1 base, and 7 bases lay in between. The DNA of the CDR3 is TGCGCCAGCAGCTTGGTTCAGGGGAACACCGGGGAGCTGTTTTTT. It is translated as CASSLVQGNTGELFF.

This clonotype appeared a few times. CDR3 protein: CASSLGTPSSYNEQFF. The CDR3 DNA reads as TGTGCCAGCAGCTTAGGTACTCCGAGCTCCTACAATGAGCAGTTCTTC. This chain uses TRBV7-8 with TRBJ2-1, with D hard to call. The CDR3 extends over 16 amino acids. V dropped 1 base and J dropped 0 bases, with 10 bases sitting between them. CDR1 and CDR2 (germline): SGHVS, FQNEAQ.

The rearrangement uses TRBV15 and TRBJ2-1; tentatively, D is TRBD2 (7 bases). The CDR3 consists of 13 residues. Per the germline V gene, CDR1 is LNHNV and CDR2 is YYDKDF (reference sequence). Trimming cost V 1 base and J 9 bases, with 10 bases left between them. DNA of the CDR3: TGTGCCACCAGCAGAGTAAGGGGGGGTGAGCAGTTCTTC. Translating it yields CATSRVRGGEQFF.

This clonotype was seen a few times. The chain joins TRBV5-1 to TRBJ2-2, with a possible D match to TRBD1 (6 bases). This CDR3 is 15 amino acids long. Germline lookup yields CDR1 SGHRS and CDR2 YFSETQ. V shed 8 bases and J shed 0 bases, with 14 bases lying between them. CDR3 region: CASTTGHSNTGELFF. The DNA of the CDR3 is TGCGCCAGTACGACGGGACACTCGAACACCGGGGAGCTGTTTTTT. The full variable domain, rest sourced from reference TRBV5-1 and TRBJ2-2, is KAGVTQTPRYLIKTRGQQVTLSCSPISGHRSVSWYQQTPGQGLQFLFEYFSETQRNKGNFPGRFSGRQFSNSRSEMNVSTLELGDSALYLCASTTGHSNTGELFFGEGSRLTVL.

The chain recombines TRBV7-2 with TRBJ1-2, with 8 bases fitting TRBD1. The CDR3 runs 15 residues. The V gene's germline CDR1 is SGHTA and CDR2 FQGNSA. Trimming took 5 bases from V and 7 from J; bases not matched to a gene: 12. The CDR3: CASSLQFGQGAGYTF. CDR3 sequence (DNA): TGTGCCAGCAGCCTACAGTTCGGGCAGGGGGCTGGCTACACCTTC.

The chain joins TRBV6-4 to TRBJ2-1; 7 nucleotides match TRBD1. The CDR3 consists of 16 residues. V shed 3 bases, J shed 1 base, and the junction held 6 bases outside the gene matches. CDR1 is MRHNA, CDR2 SNTAGT, per germline. The CDR3: CASSEGKGASYNEQFF. The CDR3 coding sequence is TGTGCCAGCAGTGAGGGTAAGGGGGCTTCCTACAATGAGCAGTTCTTC.

This chain connects TRBV20-1 to TRBJ2-5; 9 bases map to TRBD1. CDR1 DFQATT and CDR2 SNEGSKA come from the germline V gene (reference sequence). The V gene end was trimmed by 5 bases and the J gene end by 5 bases; junction bases not matched to a gene: 9. The CDR3 runs 14 residues. CDR3 region: CSAVIQGALETQYF. Written as DNA, the CDR3 is TGCAGTGCTGTAATACAGGGGGCCTTGGAGACCCAGTACTTC.

Only a few counts were recorded for this clonotype. The chain employs TRBV5-1 and TRBJ2-5, with a possible D match to TRBD1 (6 bases). Germline V lookup: CDR1 SGHRS, CDR2 YFSETQ. The CDR3 loop spans 16 amino acids. The V end lost 0 bases, the J end lost 6 bases, and 18 bases lay between the germline ends. CDR3 DNA: TGCGCCAGCAGCTTGGGGAATACAGGGATGGTCAAGACCCAGTACTTC. Its translation is CASSLGNTGMVKTQYF.

This chain connects TRBV20-1 to TRBJ2-2; 10 positions match TRBD1. This CDR3 contains 15 residues. V lost 6 bases and J lost 3; bases outside the gene matches: 7. CDR1 is DFQATT, CDR2 SNEGSKA, per germline (reference sequence). CDR3 coding DNA: TGCAGTGCCCCGACAGGGGGCTGGGACACCGGGGAGCTGTTTTTT. Its translation: CSAPTGGWDTGELFF.

This clonotype was recorded many times. This chain links TRBV12-3 or TRBV12-4 with TRBJ2-2; D may be TRBD2 (6 bases). V lost 3 bases and J 2 bases, leaving 13 bases between the germline ends. CDR3 length equals 16 residues. In DNA form, the CDR3 reads TGTGCCAGCAGTTTCACTGGCGGGACCAACACCGGGGAGCTGTTTTTT. It yields the protein CASSFTGGTNTGELFF.

Only a few counts were recorded for this clonotype. The chain employs TRBV21-1 and TRBJ1-1. TRBV21-1 corresponds to a pseudogene. This CDR3 comprises 17 residues. In nucleotides, the CDR3 is TGTGCCAGCAGCAAAGCCAGAATCTATAATGGGGACACTGAAGCTTTCTTT. This translates into CASSKARIYNGDTEAFF.

The rearrangement links TRBV20-1 to TRBJ2-7, with a weak D call TRBD1 (6 bases). The CDR3 is made up of 14 amino acids. The germline V gene has CDR1 DFQATT and CDR2 SNEGSKA (reference sequence). The V end lost 1 base, the J end lost 7 bases, and 17 bases lay between the germline ends. The CDR3 reads CSARVSPSRGEQYF. The CDR3 DNA follows: TGCAGTGCTAGAGTTAGCCCTAGTAGGGGGGAGCAGTACTTC.

This clonotype was counted between two and nine times. This chain links TRBV12-3 or TRBV12-4 with TRBJ2-2; D might be TRBD2 (6 bases). V was pared by 6 bases and J by 5 bases, with 19 bases between. The CDR3 extends over 16 amino acids. The CDR3 loop reads CASSLTRGFRTGELFF. The CDR3 bases are TGTGCCAGCAGCCTCACCCGGGGGTTTCGAACCGGGGAGCTGTTTTTT.

This clonotype was seen only a few times. The rearrangement joins TRBV9 to TRBJ1-6; D is ambiguous. The germline CDR1 and CDR2 sequences are SGDLS and YYNGEE. Trimming took 3 bases from V and 13 from J, leaving 8 bases between them. This CDR3 comprises 11 residues. The DNA for the CDR3 is TGTGCCAGCAGCGCCCCTATCCCCCTCCACTTT. This translates into CASSAPIPLHF.

The chain uses TRBV6-5 and TRBJ2-7; D is uncertain. Germline-derived CDR1 and CDR2 are MNHEY and SVGAGI. Deletions cut 4 bases from V and 2 bases from J, with 6 bases between. This CDR3 spans 12 amino acids. The CDR3 protein is CASSSLAYEQYF. The DNA for the CDR3 is TGTGCCAGCAGTTCCTTAGCCTACGAGCAGTACTTC.

CDR3 nucleotide sequence: TGTGCCAGCAGCTCCTTAACAGGGTACAATGAGCAGTTCTTC. Protein sequence: CASSSLTGYNEQFF. The chain couples TRBV5-6 to TRBJ2-1, with D perhaps matching TRBD1 (6 bases). V was cut by 3 bases and J by 4 bases, with 11 bases left in between. The germline V gene encodes CDR1 SGHDT and CDR2 YYEEEE. The CDR3 sequence is 14 residues long.

This chain links TRBV3-1 with TRBJ1-2; D gene unclear. Germline V gene lookup returns CDR1 LGHDT and CDR2 YNNKEL (reference sequence). Trimming cost V 0 bases and J 8 bases, with 13 bases left between them. The CDR3 has 14 residues. Here the CDR3 reads CASSQDPQRRGYTF. The DNA for the CDR3 is TGTGCCAGCAGCCAAGATCCGCAGCGGAGAGGCTACACCTTC.

The rearrangement joins TRBV9 to TRBJ2-7, with TRBD1 identical over 8 bases. Germline V gene lookup returns CDR1 SGDLS and CDR2 YYNGEE. This CDR3 has 14 residues. The V segment lost 0 bases and the J segment 3 bases; nucleotides outside the gene matches: 2. The CDR3 protein is CASSVVDRGYEQYF. CDR3 nucleotide sequence: TGTGCCAGCAGCGTAGTCGACAGGGGCTACGAGCAGTACTTC.

This clonotype turned up a few times. V is TRBV12-3 or TRBV12-4 and J is TRBJ1-2; TRBD1 agrees at 7 bases. The V segment lost 5 bases and the J segment 8 bases; nucleotides outside the gene matches: 8. The CDR3 is made up of 13 amino acids. The CDR3 bases are TGTGCCAGCAGTCTCGACAGGGCGTTCGGCTACACCTTC. Its protein product is CASSLDRAFGYTF.

The chain employs TRBV7-9 and TRBJ2-5; D possibly uses TRBD1 or TRBD2 (5 bases each). Germline V gene lookup returns CDR1 SEHNR and CDR2 FQNEAQ (reference sequence). Trimming took off 0 bases at V and 4 bases at J, with 12 bases between the two ends. The CDR3 totals 15 residues. Written as DNA, the CDR3 is TGTGCCAGCAGCTTAGCGCTACGAGGGGCAGAGACCCAGTACTTC. It yields the protein CASSLALRGAETQYF. Combining the CDR3 with reference TRBV7-9 and TRBJ2-5 gives the whole variable domain DTGVSQNPRHKITKRGQNVTFRCDPISEHNRLYWYRQTLGQGPEFLTYFQNEAQLEKSRLLSDRFSAERPKGSFSTLEIQRTEQGDSAMYLCASSLALRGAETQYFGPGTRLLVL.

V is TRBV30 and J is TRBJ1-2, with a weak D call TRBD1 (6 bases). The CDR3 runs 15 residues. Trimming pared 2 bases from V and 2 bases from J, leaving 15 bases between. The germline CDR1 and CDR2 sequences are GTSNPN and SVGIG (reference sequence). CDR3 DNA sequence: TGTGCCTGGAGTCCGGGACATATAAGGAACTATGGCTACACCTTC. Its protein product is CAWSPGHIRNYGYTF.

This clonotype was seen more than once but under ten times. This rearrangement joins TRBV4-1 to TRBJ2-7, with D possibly TRBD1 on 6 matching bases. Germline CDR1 and CDR2: MGHRA and YSYEKL. The CDR3 covers 13 residues. The V and J ends lost 8 bases and 6 bases respectively, with 17 bases between them. CDR3 region: CASAGTLVSEQYF. CDR3 DNA sequence: TGCGCCAGCGCCGGGACACTCGTTAGCGAGCAGTACTTC.